The 25 T cell receptor beta chains given below trace back to one sample, sequenced in a study of T-cell reconstitution after alpha-beta-depleted transplantation in children. Study-wide findings and caveats: Hyperexpanded clones declined; after one year, newly produced T cells mostly supplied diversity.

Unique molecular identifiers were built into the TCRbeta library. TCRdb reprocessed the PCR reads with MiXCR, giving one entry per CDR3 protein. The data show around 300,000 distinct CDR3 sequences, 6% to 10% seen once. Their cognate antigens are unknown. Sequences were derived from peripheral blood, sampled 360 days after TCRalphabeta/CD19-depleted stem cell transplant. Every receptor here comes from a female patient aged 2-9 years who had a stem cell transplant for Fanconi anemia, so the T cells may come from the graft donor.

This clonotype turned up a few times. The chain carries TRBV5-1 and TRBJ2-7; D perhaps matches TRBD2 (6 bases). CDR3 length equals 18 residues. Per the germline V gene, CDR1 is SGHRS and CDR2 is YFSETQ. Trimming left V 1 base short and J 2 bases short, with 22 bases between. CDR3 DNA sequence: TGCGCCAGCAGCTTGCTTGTGGGGGGTCCCCACCTAACCTACGAGCAGTACTTC. Translated: CASSLLVGGPHLTYEQYF.

This clonotype showed up many times. The chain combines TRBV18 with TRBJ2-1, with 8 bases identical to TRBD1. This CDR3 spans 15 amino acids. The V gene end was trimmed by 2 bases and the J gene end by 5 bases; junction bases not matched to a gene: 5. Germline V gene sequence: CDR1 KGHSH, CDR2 LQKENI. CDR3 residues: CASSPNRGLDNEQFF. The DNA of the CDR3 is TGTGCCAGCTCACCAAACAGGGGGTTAGACAATGAGCAGTTCTTC. Full variable domain (remainder filled in from reference TRBV18 and TRBJ2-1): NAGVMQNPRHLVRRRGQEARLRCSPMKGHSHVYWYRQLPEEGLKFMVYLQKENIIDESGMPKERFSAEFPKEGPSILRIQQVVRGDSAAYFCASSPNRGLDNEQFFGPGTRLTVL.

This sequence joins TRBV20-1 and TRBJ1-6; 8 positions agree with TRBD1. The CDR3 sequence is 16 residues long. CDR1 is DFQATT, CDR2 SNEGSKA, per germline (reference sequence). After removal of 0 bases from V and 3 bases from J, the junction contained 4 bases not matched to a gene. This CDR3 is CSARDLQGDYNSPLHF. CDR3 bases: TGCAGTGCTAGAGATTTACAGGGGGACTATAATTCACCCCTCCACTTT.

This clonotype was counted at least ten times. This rearrangement joins TRBV5-1 to TRBJ2-5; the match to TRBD2 covers 7 bases. The length of the CDR3 is 14 residues. Germline V gene data show CDR1 as SGHRS and CDR2 as YFSETQ. The V gene end was trimmed by 1 base and the J gene end by 2 bases; junction bases not matched to a gene: 2. The CDR3 DNA reads as TGCGCCAGCAGCTTGACTAGCGTACAAGAGACCCAGTACTTC. Amino acid sequence: CASSLTSVQETQYF.

The chain carries TRBV18 and TRBJ2-5, with a weak D call TRBD2 (5 bases). Looked up from germline, CDR1 is KGHSH and CDR2 is LQKENI. V was pared by 3 bases and J by 3 bases, with 17 bases between. The CDR3 consists of 16 residues. CDR3 nucleotides: TGTGCCAGCTCACCGGCTAGCCCTTTCCCCGAAGAGACCCAGTACTTC. Residues: CASSPASPFPEETQYF.

This clonotype was recorded once. The V gene is TRBV27, the J gene TRBJ2-7; D possibly corresponds to TRBD2 (6 bases). V was pared by 5 bases and J by 5 bases, with 16 bases between. The V gene's germline CDR1 is MNHEY and CDR2 SMNVEV (reference sequence). The CDR3 has 14 amino acids. CDR3 in amino acids: CASSAAGLINEQYV. As DNA, the CDR3 is TGTGCCAGCAGTGCTGCGGGACTGATAAACGAGCAGTACGTC.

Many counts were recorded for this clonotype. The chain links TRBV5-1 to TRBJ2-5; no clear D gene. Germline V gives CDR1 SGHRS, CDR2 YFSETQ. This CDR3 is 14 amino acids long. Trimming took off 0 bases at V and 7 bases at J, with 13 bases between the two ends. This CDR3 is CASSLEGTSGTQYF. As DNA, the CDR3 is TGCGCCAGCAGCTTGGAAGGTACCTCGGGGACCCAGTACTTC.

On this clonotype itself: This may be a read error, as it is one base from a much larger clone. This sequence joins TRBV4-2 and TRBJ2-1, with D possibly being TRBD1 or TRBD2 (5 bases each). Germline loops: CDR1 LGHNA, CDR2 YNFKEQ. The CDR3 spans 16 residues. Between the trimmed V and J ends, which lost 1 base and 10 bases, there was a span of 20 bases. CDR3 DNA: TGTGCCAGCAGCCAAGCTTCCGGGACCCCAAATAAGGAGCAGTTCTTC. This translates into CASSQASGTPNKEQFF.

This clonotype was seen at least ten times. This chain uses TRBV12-3 or TRBV12-4 with TRBJ1-2, with 7 bases identical to TRBD1. The V and J ends lost 6 bases and 8 bases, in that order; junction bases with no gene match: 15. The CDR3 loop spans 15 amino acids. The CDR3 loop reads CASSPRDSSPKGYTF. CDR3 nucleotides: TGTGCCAGCAGCCCTAGGGACAGCTCCCCTAAGGGCTACACCTTC.

The CDR3: CASSSWRSDYNEQFF. CDR3 coding DNA: TGTGCCAGCAGCTCATGGCGATCCGATTACAATGAGCAGTTCTTC. The chain has TRBV7-9 and TRBJ2-1; D is unresolved. From germline, CDR1 is SEHNR and CDR2 FQNEAQ (reference sequence). This CDR3 contains 15 residues. V was trimmed by 4 bases and J by 4 bases, leaving 14 bases between them. Supplemented by reference TRBV7-9 and TRBJ2-1, the full variable domain reads DTGVSQNPRHKITKRGQNVTFRCDPISEHNRLYWYRQTLGQGPEFLTYFQNEAQLEKSRLLSDRFSAERPKGSFSTLEIQRTEQGDSAMYLCASSSWRSDYNEQFFGPGTRLTVL.

This clonotype appeared a single time. The rearrangement joins TRBV5-6 to TRBJ1-2, with 11 bases lining up with TRBD1. This CDR3 region has 16 residues. The J segment lost 4 bases and the V segment lost 5 bases, leaving 10 bases of the junction unmatched. Germline assignment: CDR1 SGHDT and CDR2 YYEEEE. In DNA form, the CDR3 reads TGTGCCAGCAGTCCGCCCGGGACAGGGGGGATCTATGGCTACACCTTC. The encoded protein is CASSPPGTGGIYGYTF. Drawing the rest from reference TRBV5-6 and TRBJ1-2, the complete variable domain is DAGVTQSPTHLIKTRGQQVTLRCSPKSGHDTVSWYQQALGQGPQFIFQYYEEEERQRGNFPDRFSGHQFPNYSSELNVNALLLGDSALYLCASSPPGTGGIYGYTFGSGTRLTVV.

This clonotype was observed a few times. The CDR3 sequence: CASSYWGQGNYGYTF. The CDR3 nucleotides are TGTGCCAGCAGTTACTGGGGACAGGGAAACTATGGCTACACCTTC. J is TRBJ1-2 and V is TRBV6-5, with 9 nucleotides matching TRBD1. V was pared by 1 base and J by 2 bases, with 2 bases of the junction left unmatched. The CDR3 spans 15 residues. Germline CDR1 and CDR2: MNHEY and SVGAGI.

This clonotype showed up many times. The chain combines TRBV4-1 with TRBJ2-1; D possibly corresponds to TRBD2 (5 bases). V was shortened by 4 bases and J by 3 bases, with 7 bases between the two germline ends. The germline V gene encodes CDR1 MGHRA and CDR2 YSYEKL. CDR3 length: 13 residues. The CDR3 loop reads CASSPRDYNEQFF. The DNA of the CDR3 is TGCGCCAGCAGCCCCCGGGACTACAATGAGCAGTTCTTC.

The CDR3 region is CASSEASRTANTEAFF. CDR3 sequence (DNA): TGTGCCAGCAGTGAAGCGTCACGGACAGCGAACACTGAAGCTTTCTTT. The gene calls are TRBV2 and TRBJ1-1; a weak D match, TRBD1 (6 bases). The length of the CDR3 is 16 residues. Germline CDR1 SNHLY, CDR2 FYNNEI. Trimming left V 0 bases short and J 1 base short, with 12 bases between.

Concerning this clonotype: This may arise from a read error, as a much more abundant clone is one base away. As the CDR3 is not closed by the conserved phenylalanine or tryptophan, this likely results from a read error. The chain recombines TRBV5-1 with TRBJ1-1, with 9 bases that match TRBD1. Germline V gives CDR1 SGHRS, CDR2 YFSETQ. The CDR3 length is 16 residues. The V and J ends lost 4 bases and 0 bases, in that order; junction bases with no gene match: 7. The CDR3 here is CASSMTGGGMNTEAFC. CDR3 bases: TGCGCCAGCAGCATGACAGGGGGAGGCATGAACACTGAAGCTTTCTGT.

The table lists this clonotype with many counts. The chain employs TRBV6-1 and TRBJ2-7; 12 bases are a match to TRBD2. V shed 6 bases, J shed 5 bases, and the junction held 8 bases outside the gene matches. The CDR3 runs 15 residues. Per the germline V gene, CDR1 is MNHNS and CDR2 is SASEGT. CDR3: CASSPTSGGVNEQYV. CDR3 bases: TGTGCCAGCAGCCCGACTAGCGGGGGTGTAAACGAGCAGTACGTC.

This clonotype came up many times. The CDR3 coding sequence is TGTGCCAGCAGACCTGGGGTTGGCTACACCTTC. Translated: CASRPGVGYTF. The gene calls are TRBV6-6 and TRBJ1-2; D not certain. V was trimmed by 6 bases and J by 7 bases, leaving 9 bases between them. The CDR3 consists of 11 residues. CDR1 and CDR2 from the germline V gene are MNHNY and SVGAGI (reference sequence).

This clonotype was observed at least ten times. V usage is TRBV5-1 and J usage is TRBJ1-1, with D maybe TRBD1 (6 bases). Germline loops: CDR1 SGHRS, CDR2 YFSETQ. This CDR3 contains 15 residues. V lost 5 bases to trimming and J lost 1 base, with 15 bases between them. This CDR3 reads CASSHDMDRNTEAFF. The CDR3 bases are TGCGCCAGCAGTCATGATATGGACAGGAACACTGAAGCTTTCTTT.

The rearrangement joins TRBV28 to TRBJ1-2; D is possibly TRBD1 (5 bases). Between the trimmed V and J ends, which lost 3 bases and 7 bases, there was a span of 12 bases. Per germline, CDR1 MDHEN and CDR2 SYDVKM. This CDR3 contains 13 residues. CDR3 residues: CASSLGGAFGYTF. The CDR3 nucleotides read TGTGCCAGCAGTTTGGGGGGTGCGTTTGGCTACACCTTC.

This clonotype occurred many times. The chain joins TRBV27 to TRBJ1-5; D is possibly TRBD1 (6 bases). Per the germline V gene, CDR1 is MNHEY and CDR2 is SMNVEV (reference sequence). The CDR3 runs 14 residues. Deletions cut 3 bases from V and 7 bases from J, with 13 bases between. The CDR3, as DNA: TGTGCCAGCAGTTTTGAGGTGACAGGCCAGCCCCAGCATTTT. Encoded protein: CASSFEVTGQPQHF.

This clonotype was counted only a few times. For the CDR3, the DNA is TGTGCCAGCTCACCAAACCACGGGGTCGAGAATTCACCCCTCCACTTT. This encodes CASSPNHGVENSPLHF. V usage is TRBV18 and J usage is TRBJ1-6; D remains unclear. The CDR3 runs 16 residues. Germline V gene sequence: CDR1 KGHSH, CDR2 LQKENI. Trimming shortened V by 2 bases and J by 7 bases, and 15 bases separated the two germline ends.

The V and J genes are TRBV10-3 and TRBJ1-2, with D tentatively TRBD1 (5 bases). Germline CDR1 and CDR2: ENHRY and SYGVKD. V shed 2 bases and J shed 4 bases, with 11 bases lying between them. This CDR3 is built from 14 residues. CDR3 nucleotide sequence: TGTGCCATCAGTGAGAGTGGGGACGGCTATGGCTACACCTTC. Translating gives CAISESGDGYGYTF.

This clonotype was detected ten times or more. The junction departs from the called germline gene at one end, perhaps through a read error. The rearrangement uses TRBV5-1 and TRBJ2-2; D remains ambiguous. The CDR3 length is 12 residues. The germline V gene encodes CDR1 SGHRS and CDR2 YFSETQ. CDR3 region: CASSFNIGELFF. CDR3 DNA sequence: TGCGCCAGCAGCTTCAACATCGGGGAGCTGTTTTTT.

This clonotype was observed at least ten times. The rearrangement joins TRBV12-3 or TRBV12-4 to TRBJ2-2, with D perhaps TRBD1 or TRBD2 (6 bases each). Trimming shortened V by 0 bases and J by 5 bases, and 13 bases separated the two germline ends. This CDR3 spans 16 amino acids. For the CDR3, the DNA is TGTGCCAGCAGTTTAGCCCACAGGGAGGTAACCGGGGAGCTGTTTTTT. This sequence encodes CASSLAHREVTGELFF.

This clonotype occurred many times. The chain carries TRBV27 and TRBJ2-7, with TRBD2 identical over 10 bases. J lost 5 bases, V lost 5 bases, and 9 bases had no gene match. The CDR3 consists of 15 residues. The germline V gene encodes CDR1 MNHEY and CDR2 SMNVEV (reference sequence). CDR3 nucleotide sequence: TGTGCCAGCAGTGCTAGCGGGGGTCACGTCCACGAGCAGTACTTC. It translates to CASSASGGHVHEQYF.